What follows are 30 T cell receptor beta chains derived from one specimen sequenced in a study of regulatory T cells in long-lasting Graves disease. Sequencing libraries for TCR beta were prepared with iRepertoire HTBI primers and Arm-PCR of CDR3 regions. TCRdb used MiXCR to reprocess the multiplex PCR reads, holding one entry per CDR3 protein. The table includes about 400,000 distinct CDR3 sequences, about 16% detected once. Time point of the sample: newly diagnosed GD, antithyroid drugs for less than 3 months. The TCR library was made from RNA that had been extracted from PBMCs in TRIzol. Material: peripheral blood mononuclear cells (PBMCs), obtained at new diagnosis, from a patient treated with antithyroid drugs. These receptors all come from a female donor with Graves disease.

The table lists this clonotype with a few counts. The chain is built from TRBV6-1 and TRBJ2-1; tentative D call: TRBD2 (6 bases). CDR1 and CDR2 (germline): MNHNS, SASEGT. The CDR3 has 14 amino acids. Trimming pared 7 bases from V and 5 bases from J, leaving 15 bases between. The CDR3 DNA follows: TGTGCCAGCACGCCGGGGGTAACACACAATGAGCAGTTCTTC. This translates into CASTPGVTHNEQFF.

This clonotype has a count of ten or more. This rearrangement joins TRBV2 to TRBJ2-7; D may be TRBD2 (5 bases). The CDR3 has 13 residues. The germline V and J ends were trimmed by 5 bases and 0 bases, with 8 bases remaining between them. CDR1 is SNHLY, CDR2 FYNNEI, per germline. CDR3 sequence (DNA): TGTGCCAGCAGTAGAGCGGACTCCTACGAGCAGTACTTC. Amino acid sequence: CASSRADSYEQYF.

This clonotype was picked up many times. This chain connects TRBV12-3 or TRBV12-4 to TRBJ2-1, with D possibly matching TRBD2 (5 bases). This CDR3 region has 12 residues. V dropped 5 bases and J dropped 13 bases, with 15 bases sitting between them. The CDR3 spells CASSIRGIPQFF. The CDR3 DNA follows: TGTGCCAGCAGTATCCGAGGGATACCACAGTTCTTC.

This chain connects TRBV27 to TRBJ2-5; the D gene is possibly TRBD1 (5 bases). This CDR3 region has 13 residues. The germline V gene has CDR1 MNHEY and CDR2 SMNVEV (reference sequence). Trimming pared 3 bases from V and 5 bases from J, leaving 10 bases between. The CDR3 loop reads CASSFRTSETQYF. In DNA, the CDR3 is TGTGCCAGCAGTTTCCGGACATCGGAGACCCAGTACTTC.

This clonotype has ten or more counts. The chain employs TRBV7-8 and TRBJ2-7; TRBD1 agrees at 8 bases. CDR1 and CDR2 (germline): SGHVS, FQNEAQ. This CDR3 comprises 13 residues. Trimming cost V 3 bases and J 4 bases; bases outside gene matches: 2. The CDR3 coding sequence is TGTGCCAGCAGCTTCAACAGGGGGTACGAGCAGTACTTC. It translates to CASSFNRGYEQYF.

This clonotype has at least ten counts. The gene calls are TRBV20-1 and TRBJ1-2, with a weak D call TRBD1 (6 bases). Germline loops: CDR1 DFQATT, CDR2 SNEGSKA (reference sequence). The CDR3 runs 15 residues. The V gene lost 0 bases and the J gene lost 6 bases, with 17 bases spanning the gap. The DNA of the CDR3 is TGCAGTGCTAGAGATATGGCAGGGGCGAAAAATGGCTACACCTTC. Translation: CSARDMAGAKNGYTF.

At least ten counts were recorded for this clonotype. This sequence joins TRBV6-1 and TRBJ1-1; 7 bases line up with TRBD1. This CDR3 is 15 amino acids long. J lost 4 bases, V lost 2 bases, and 7 bases had no gene match. Per the germline V gene, CDR1 is MNHNS and CDR2 is SASEGT. This chain's CDR3 is CASSESPGQATEAFF. CDR3 DNA: TGTGCCAGCAGTGAATCGCCCGGACAGGCCACTGAAGCTTTCTTT.

This clonotype appeared a few times. The DNA for the CDR3 is TGTGCCTGGAGCCTCCAGGGCCTGGCCGAGCAGTACTTC. It translates to CAWSLQGLAEQYF. The chain is built from TRBV30 and TRBJ2-7, with D possibly matching TRBD1 (5 bases). Germline-derived CDR1 and CDR2 are GTSNPN and SVGIG (reference sequence). CDR3 length equals 13 residues. With 3 bases removed from V and 6 bases from J, the gap between germline ends came to 15 bases.

The chain joins TRBV25-1 to TRBJ2-7; D might be TRBD1 (5 bases). Trimming cost V 3 bases and J 0 bases, with 9 bases left between them. Per the germline V gene, CDR1 is MGHDK and CDR2 is SYGVNS. CDR3 length: 14 residues. The CDR3 nucleotides read TGTGCCAGCAGTGAGGCAGGGTTCTCCTACGAGCAGTACTTC. Translating gives CASSEAGFSYEQYF.

This clonotype was observed many times. CDR3: CASRLQGSGNTIYF. The CDR3 DNA is TGTGCCAGCAGACTACAGGGCTCTGGAAACACCATATATTTT. The genes are TRBV5-5 and TRBJ1-3; D possibly corresponds to TRBD1 (6 bases). With 5 bases removed from V and 0 bases from J, the gap between germline ends came to 9 bases. The CDR3 consists of 14 residues. CDR1 and CDR2 (germline): SGHKS, YYEKEE (reference sequence).

This clonotype occurred many times. The chain is built from TRBV27 and TRBJ1-6, with D tentatively TRBD1 (5 bases). From germline, CDR1 is MNHEY and CDR2 SMNVEV (reference sequence). The V end was cut by 5 bases, the J end by 15 bases, with 14 bases between. CDR3 size: 12 residues. DNA for the CDR3: TGTGCCAGCAGTCCAGGATCAGGGCACCTCCACTTT. It specifies CASSPGSGHLHF.

This clonotype was recorded many times. The chain employs TRBV7-9 and TRBJ2-1; D ambiguous. The V gene lost 5 bases and the J gene lost 6 bases, with 14 bases spanning the gap. The CDR3 is 14 residues long. Germline V lookup: CDR1 SEHNR, CDR2 FQNEAQ (reference sequence). The CDR3 DNA sequence: TGTGCCAGCAGCGCCCAGGAGCTCCTCAATGAGCAGTTCTTC. Residues: CASSAQELLNEQFF.

Concerning this clonotype itself: A much larger clone is a single base away; this may be a read error. The V call is TRBV6-2 or TRBV6-3, the J call TRBJ1-5, with a weak D call TRBD1 (6 bases). The germline V and J ends were trimmed by 5 bases and 6 bases, with 17 bases remaining between them. Germline lookup yields CDR1 MNHEY and CDR2 SVGEGT. There are 15 residues in the CDR3. The CDR3 DNA sequence: TGTGCCAGCAGTGAAATTAGGGGGGGGACTCAGCCCCAGCATTTT. It encodes CASSEIRGGTQPQHF.

In its sample, this clonotype was seen many times. The V gene is TRBV11-2, the J gene TRBJ2-1; perhaps TRBD2 as D (6 bases). Trimming removed 5 bases from V and 4 bases from J, with 15 bases in between. CDR1 is SGHAT and CDR2 is FQNNGV in the germline V gene. This CDR3 contains 15 residues. CDR3 sequence: CASSRERARYNEQFF. The CDR3 bases are TGTGCCAGCAGCCGGGAGCGGGCCAGGTACAATGAGCAGTTCTTC.

This clonotype has a count of ten or more. The chain is built from TRBV20-1 and TRBJ1-1; possible D gene TRBD1, 5 bases. V lost 3 bases, J lost 1 base, and 30 bases lay in between. CDR3 size: 20 residues. CDR1 and CDR2 (germline): DFQATT, SNEGSKA (reference sequence). CDR3 residues: CSASEFPREGTDFWNTEAFF. The CDR3 region has the DNA TGCAGTGCTAGTGAATTTCCCCGGGAGGGGACGGATTTTTGGAACACTGAAGCTTTCTTT.

This clonotype showed up just a few times. The V and J genes are TRBV7-6 and TRBJ2-1, with D unresolved. This CDR3 has 17 residues. Per germline, CDR1 SGHVS and CDR2 FNYEAQ. The V end was cut by 5 bases, the J end by 0 bases, with 17 bases between. The CDR3 spells CASSHPTARSSYNEQFF. Here the CDR3 DNA reads TGTGCCAGCAGCCATCCGACCGCCCGGAGCTCCTACAATGAGCAGTTCTTC.

This clonotype was seen at least ten times. The genes are TRBV9 and TRBJ2-3, with 8 positions matching TRBD2. With 5 bases clipped from V and 1 base from J, the junction kept 12 bases outside the gene matches. There are 17 residues in the CDR3. The germline V gene has CDR1 SGDLS and CDR2 YYNGEE. DNA of the CDR3: TGTGCCAGCAGTGGCTCGGGAGGGAGTAGAGGCACAGATACGCAGTATTTT. Amino acid sequence: CASSGSGGSRGTDTQYF.

The CDR3 region is CASSFSGTTGSILNGYTF. CDR3 in DNA: TGTGCCAGCAGTTTCTCCGGGACAACGGGGAGTATCTTGAATGGCTACACCTTC. V and J are TRBV6-2 or TRBV6-3 and TRBJ1-2; maybe TRBD1 (6 bases). CDR3 size: 18 residues. Trimming pared 4 bases from V and 6 bases from J, leaving 27 bases between. The germline gives CDR1 MNHEY, CDR2 SVGEGT.

The table lists this clonotype with a few counts. It may be a read error: a sequence one base away is much more abundant. The rearrangement links TRBV3-1 to TRBJ2-3, with a tentative D call TRBD1 (5 bases). V lost 4 bases, J lost 0 bases, and 11 bases lay in between. In germline, CDR1 is LGHDT, CDR2 YNNKEL (reference sequence). The CDR3 has 15 amino acids. The CDR3 coding sequence is TGTGCCAGCAGCCTCCGGACAAGGAGCACAGATACGCAGTATTTT. Translated, it gives CASSLRTRSTDTQYF.

The table lists this clonotype with many counts. The V and J genes are TRBV2 and TRBJ2-5; 8 positions match TRBD1. The V and J ends lost 7 bases and 5 bases, in that order; junction bases with no gene match: 9. The CDR3 contains 14 residues. The germline gives CDR1 SNHLY, CDR2 FYNNEI. The CDR3 loop reads CASNPDRVRETQYF. The CDR3 nucleotides are TGTGCCAGCAACCCGGACAGGGTGAGGGAGACCCAGTACTTC.

This clonotype was seen a few times. This chain joins TRBV6-5 and TRBJ2-2; D possibly corresponds to TRBD1 (6 bases). The V end lost 4 bases, the J end lost 7 bases, and 13 bases lay between the germline ends. Germline V lookup: CDR1 MNHEY, CDR2 SVGAGI. The CDR3 consists of 14 residues. This chain's CDR3 is CASSWGTSVGELFF. The CDR3 DNA reads TGTGCCAGCAGTTGGGGGACATCTGTCGGGGAGCTGTTTTTT.

This clonotype was counted between two and nine times. This sequence joins TRBV19 and TRBJ2-3; 9 bases agree with TRBD1. This CDR3 has 15 amino acids. Germline V gene lookup returns CDR1 LNHDA and CDR2 SQIVND (reference sequence). Trimming took 3 bases from V and 1 from J; bases not matched to a gene: 2. The DNA for the CDR3 is TGTGCCAGTAGTATGGGACAGGGTGGCACAGATACGCAGTATTTT. Translated: CASSMGQGGTDTQYF.

In its sample, this clonotype was seen many times. V gene TRBV2 combines with J gene TRBJ1-2; D is unclear. The CDR3 totals 14 residues. V lost 2 bases and J 5 bases, leaving 12 bases between the germline ends. Per germline, CDR1 SNHLY and CDR2 FYNNEI. The CDR3 nucleotides are TGTGCCAGCAGTGAAACTCCGGGCCTTTATGGCTACACCTTC. Amino acid sequence: CASSETPGLYGYTF.

This clonotype was detected ten times or more. The chain carries TRBV6-2 or TRBV6-3 and TRBJ2-3, with 12 bases matching TRBD2. After removal of 6 bases from V and 3 bases from J, the junction contained 4 bases not matched to a gene. CDR3 length equals 15 residues. The germline gives CDR1 MNHEY, CDR2 SVGEGT. The CDR3 DNA sequence: TGTGCCAGCAGGGGACTAGCGGGCAAAACAGATACGCAGTATTTT. Protein product: CASRGLAGKTDTQYF.

This clonotype was observed a few times. The chain carries TRBV6-2 or TRBV6-3 and TRBJ1-2, with D hard to call. Germline loops: CDR1 MNHEY, CDR2 SVGEGT. The V end lost 5 bases, the J end lost 12 bases, and 16 bases lay between the germline ends. The CDR3 extends over 12 amino acids. CDR3 loop: CASSNEVGKDTF. The CDR3 DNA sequence: TGTGCCAGCAGTAACGAAGTGGGGAAGGACACCTTC.

The CDR3 coding sequence is TGCAGCGTGGGGGGGACAGGGGTTGACACTGAAGCTTTCTTT. Translated: CSVGGTGVDTEAFF. This chain connects TRBV29-1 to TRBJ1-1, with 10 positions matching TRBD1. J lost 3 bases, V lost 6 bases, and 7 bases had no gene match. CDR3 size: 14 residues. In germline, CDR1 is SQVTM, CDR2 ANQGSEA.

This clonotype has at least ten counts. The V call is TRBV7-2, the J call TRBJ2-7; D remains unclear. V lost 3 bases, J lost 3 bases, and 9 bases lay in between. CDR3 length: 13 amino acids. Germline CDR1 SGHTA, CDR2 FQGNSA. CDR3 in amino acids: CASSFGSFYEQYF. In DNA, the CDR3 is TGTGCCAGCAGCTTCGGCAGTTTCTACGAGCAGTACTTC. The full variable domain, its missing parts supplied by reference TRBV7-2 and TRBJ2-7, is GAGVSQSPSNKVTEKGKDVELRCDPISGHTALYWYRQSLGQGLEFLIYFQGNSAPDKSGLPSDRFSAERTGGSVSTLTIQRTQQEDSAVYLCASSFGSFYEQYFGPGTRLTVT.

The table lists this clonotype with a few counts. The gene calls are TRBV19 and TRBJ1-1, with unresolved D. CDR3 length equals 14 residues. V gave up 5 bases and J gave up 1 base, with 11 bases separating them. From germline, CDR1 is LNHDA and CDR2 SQIVND (reference sequence). CDR3 residues: CASSVQVGNTEAFF. Here the CDR3 DNA reads TGTGCCAGTAGTGTTCAGGTAGGGAACACTGAAGCTTTCTTT. The whole variable domain, filled in from reference TRBV19 and TRBJ1-1, reads DGGITQSPKYLFRKEGQNVTLSCEQNLNHDAMYWYRQDPGQGLRLIYYSQIVNDFQKGDIAEGYSVSREKKESFPLTVTSAQKNPTAFYLCASSVQVGNTEAFFGQGTRLTVV.

This clonotype showed up many times. This CDR3 is CSARHNTEAFF. The CDR3 DNA reads TGCAGTGCGAGACACAACACTGAAGCTTTCTTT. The V call is TRBV20-1, the J call TRBJ1-1; D unclear. The V end lost 6 bases, the J end lost 2 bases, and 7 bases lay between the germline ends. Germline V gene data show CDR1 as DFQATT and CDR2 as SNEGSKA (reference sequence). The CDR3 consists of 11 residues.

This clonotype appeared many times. This chain uses TRBV6-1 with TRBJ2-7; 9 bases align to TRBD2. The junction had 16 bases not matched to a gene; V was cut back by 6 bases and J by 7 bases. The CDR3 totals 16 residues. Germline CDR1 MNHNS, CDR2 SASEGT. The CDR3 spells CASSRPGLAGSLEQYF. DNA of the CDR3: TGTGCCAGCAGCCGGCCGGGACTAGCCGGGTCTTTGGAGCAGTACTTC.